Below, 12 T cell receptor beta chains from the same sample are listed, as sequenced in a study of T cell clones after liver transplantation. Profiling relied on immunoSEQ multiplex PCR, and the TCRdb table lists in-frame clones only, not all of them. The sample includes roughly 120,000 clones, 90% of them seen just once. Sequencing was performed on CD4+ T cells from blood, taken 12 months after liver transplant. The receptors were gathered from a human patient who received a liver transplant. The graft donor may have given rise to some T cells.

This chain links TRBV6-5 with TRBJ2-3; TRBD1 or TRBD2 may be the D gene (5 bases each). V was pared by 2 bases and J by 2 bases, with 14 bases between. CDR1 and CDR2 from the germline V gene are MNHEY and SVGAGI. The CDR3 is 16 amino acids. The chain's CDR3 is CASSYAGRGVTDTQYF. In DNA form, the CDR3 reads TGTGCCAGCAGTTACGCCGGACGAGGGGTCACAGATACGCAGTATTTT.

The chain links TRBV4-3 to TRBJ2-3; 15 nucleotides agree with TRBD2. The V gene's germline CDR1 is LGHNA and CDR2 YSLEER. V gave up 4 bases and J gave up 3 bases; unmatched junction bases: 5. This CDR3 has 17 residues. CDR3 sequence reads: CASSPGTSGRRTDTQYF. CDR3 bases: TGCGCCAGCAGCCCGGGGACTAGCGGGAGGAGAACAGATACGCAGTATTTT.

This clone turned up a few times. V is TRBV11-2 and J is TRBJ2-5; tentative D call: TRBD2 (6 bases). Deletions cut 3 bases from V and 5 bases from J, with 16 bases between. This CDR3 comprises 15 residues. The V gene's germline CDR1 is SGHAT and CDR2 FQNNGV. CDR3 region: CASSFVAATRETQYF. CDR3 in DNA: TGTGCCAGCAGCTTTGTAGCGGCTACGCGGGAGACCCAGTACTTC.

V is TRBV9 and J is TRBJ2-1; D is undetermined. The V gene's germline CDR1 is SGDLS and CDR2 YYNGEE. V was clipped by 4 bases and J by 6 bases, with 14 bases between them. CDR3 size: 14 residues. CDR3 residues: CASSLGLESNEQFF. The CDR3 DNA is TGTGCCAGCAGCCTCGGTCTAGAGTCCAATGAGCAGTTCTTC. Full variable domain (outside the CDR3, taken from reference TRBV9 and TRBJ2-1): DSGVTQTPKHLITATGQRVTLRCSPRSGDLSVYWYQQSLDQGLQFLIQYYNGEERAKGNILERFSAQQFPDLHSELNLSSLELGDSALYFCASSLGLESNEQFFGPGTRLTVL.

The chain has TRBV6-5 and TRBJ2-7; D gene ambiguous. The CDR3 has 13 amino acids. CDR1 and CDR2 from the germline V gene are MNHEY and SVGAGI. With 4 bases removed from V and 6 bases from J, the gap between germline ends came to 13 bases. CDR3 sequence: CASSSVLPGEQYF. CDR3 sequence (DNA): TGTGCCAGCAGTTCCGTCCTACCGGGCGAGCAGTACTTC.

The chain is built from TRBV5-1 and TRBJ2-3; 9 nucleotides align to TRBD2. V shed 6 bases and J 6 bases; nucleotides not matched to a gene: 14. Germline CDR1 SGHRS, CDR2 YFSETQ. The CDR3 is 16 amino acids. CDR3 in amino acids: CASKGGAGGVLDTQYF. CDR3 DNA: TGCGCCAGCAAAGGCGGCGCGGGAGGGGTTCTGGATACGCAGTATTTT.

The CDR3 sequence: CASSESKLAGNTGELFF. DNA for the CDR3: TGCGCCAGCAGTGAGTCGAAACTAGCGGGAAACACCGGGGAGCTGTTTTTT. The chain has TRBV10-1 and TRBJ2-2, with 10 bases identical to TRBD2. The CDR3 has 17 residues. V lost 0 bases to trimming and J lost 2 bases; unmatched junction nucleotides: 3. Looked up from germline, CDR1 is WNHNN and CDR2 is SYGVQD (reference sequence).

The chain carries TRBV2 and TRBJ1-1; perhaps TRBD1 as D (5 bases). Germline CDR1 reads SNHLY; CDR2 reads FYNNEI. The CDR3 runs 14 residues. Trimming removed 8 bases from V and 1 base from J, with 14 bases in between. CDR3 residues: CASVAGRRNTEAFF. The CDR3 nucleotides are TGTGCCAGCGTGGCAGGGAGGCGGAACACTGAAGCTTTCTTT.

With regard to this clone: Other DNA variants within this sample encode the same CDR3. This chain joins TRBV6-5 and TRBJ2-7; D is possibly TRBD1 or TRBD2 (5 bases each). V was shortened by 5 bases and J by 5 bases, with 13 bases between the two germline ends. The germline gives CDR1 MNHEY, CDR2 SVGAGI. The length of the CDR3 is 13 residues. CDR3: CASSETGRHEQYF. CDR3 in DNA: TGTGCCAGCAGTGAGACGGGGCGACACGAGCAGTACTTC.

The CDR3 nucleotides read TGTGCCAGTAGTATACCCCGCAGGGGCTCTGGGGCCAACGTCCTGACTTTC. It translates to CASSIPRRGSGANVLTF. This chain uses TRBV19 with TRBJ2-6, with D possibly TRBD1 on 6 matching bases. Germline loops: CDR1 LNHDA, CDR2 SQIVND (reference sequence). V was trimmed by 2 bases and J by 0 bases, leaving 11 bases between them. This CDR3 is 17 amino acids long.

This clone occurred once. V usage is TRBV5-1 and J usage is TRBJ2-5; 7 positions agree with TRBD2. Germline-derived CDR1 and CDR2 are SGHRS and YFSETQ. The CDR3 is made up of 14 amino acids. Germline trimming cut 6 bases from V and 1 base from J; bases unmatched to any gene: 6. In DNA form, the CDR3 reads TGCGCCAGCACCCTTACTAGCGCCCAAGAGACCCAGTACTTC. Amino acid sequence: CASTLTSAQETQYF.

This chain uses TRBV5-1 with TRBJ1-2; D may be TRBD1 (5 bases). V shed 4 bases and J shed 6 bases, with 13 bases lying between them. From germline, CDR1 is SGHRS and CDR2 YFSETQ. The CDR3 is 13 residues long. The CDR3 protein is CASSPQGEDGYTF. CDR3 nucleotides: TGCGCCAGCAGCCCCCAGGGTGAGGATGGCTACACCTTC.